These T cell receptor beta chains were read from a single sample in a study of CD8 T cells in Susac syndrome. TCRdb reanalysed the immunoSEQ multiplex PCR reads using MiXCR and keeps one entry per CDR3 protein. The table lists under 200,000 distinct CDR3 sequences, roughly 96% of them singletons. Sequencing was done on a sample of CD8+ T cells from PBMCs. These receptors originate from a human donor with multiple sclerosis. Each CDR3 is given with its conserved first and last residue. The order of the fields is V gene, clone size, D gene, J gene, CDR3 protein, CDR3 DNA. A D gene is named only where the DNA matches it firmly. Rows may omit the clone size; those that give it use once, few, many or a size class.

TRBV25-1	-	-	TRBJ2-7	CASSEQAGEQYF	TGTGCCAGCAGTGAACAAGCGGGCGAGCAGTACTTC
TRBV3-1	-	-	TRBJ2-7	CASSKISGEQYF	TGTGCCAGCAGCAAGATTTCGGGGGAGCAGTACTTC
TRBV29-1	-	TRBD1	TRBJ1-1	CSVPGTVSLVRSEAFF	TGCAGCGTCCCCGGGACAGTGAGTCTTGTCCGCTCTGAAGCTTTCTTT
TRBV5-1	-	-	TRBJ2-5	CASSPEGGINQETQYF	TGCGCCAGCAGCCCGGAAGGCGGGATAAACCAAGAGACCCAGTACTTC
TRBV7-9	-	-	TRBJ2-5	CASSLVGQETQYF	TGTGCCAGCAGCTTAGTCGGGCAAGAGACCCAGTACTTC
TRBV6-1	-	-	TRBJ2-2	CASTGPTGELFF	TGTGCCAGCACAGGGCCCACCGGGGAGCTGTTTTTT
TRBV6-5	-	-	TRBJ1-1	CASSYEAFTEAFF	TGTGCCAGCAGTTACGAAGCGTTCACTGAAGCTTTCTTT
TRBV5-6	-	-	TRBJ2-7	CASSFIRVGYEQYF	TGTGCCAGCAGCTTCATCAGGGTAGGCTACGAGCAGTACTTC
TRBV7-9	-	-	TRBJ2-4	CASSLDTSIAKNIQYF	TGTGCCAGCAGCTTAGATACCAGTATAGCCAAAAACATTCAGTACTTC
TRBV29-1	-	TRBD2	TRBJ2-5	CSVTGGGDQYF	TGCAGCGTCACGGGGGGTGGAGACCAGTACTTC
TRBV5-6	-	-	TRBJ2-2	CASSFVEGSGELFF	TGTGCCAGCAGCTTTGTCGAGGGGTCCGGGGAGCTGTTTTTT
TRBV5-1	-	-	TRBJ1-2	CASSSRPGPPLGYTF	TGCGCCAGCAGCTCTCGGCCAGGGCCCCCTCTGGGCTACACCTTC
TRBV20-1	-	-	TRBJ1-2	CSANRIGPVYGYTF	TGCAGTGCAAATCGGATAGGCCCGGTCTATGGCTACACCTTC
TRBV9	-	-	TRBJ2-2	CASSDWGENTGELFF	TGTGCCAGCAGCGATTGGGGCGAGAACACCGGGGAGCTGTTTTTT
TRBV28	-	-	TRBJ1-5	CASSFPNGDRGTQHF	TGTGCCAGCAGTTTCCCCAATGGTGATAGGGGAACCCAGCATTTT
TRBV15	-	-	TRBJ1-4	CATSRTGEKLFF	TGTGCCACCAGCAGGACAGGAGAAAAACTGTTTTTT
TRBV9	-	-	TRBJ1-2	CASSQTGGLMGGYTF	TGTGCCAGCAGCCAGACAGGTGGTCTGATGGGTGGCTACACCTTC
TRBV13	-	-	TRBJ2-7	CASSPAPGVEQYF	TGTGCCAGCAGCCCTGCCCCAGGGGTTGAGCAGTACTTC
TRBV28	once	-	TRBJ1-1	CASSPQTEAFF	TGTGCCAGCAGTCCTCAGACTGAAGCTTTCTTT
TRBV29-1	-	-	TRBJ2-7	CSVLLEGVYEQYF	TGCAGCGTCCTACTGGAAGGAGTATACGAGCAGTACTTC
TRBV29-1	few	-	TRBJ1-2	CSVDRGYYRGYTF	TGCAGCGTTGATCGCGGCTATTATCGGGGCTACACCTTC
TRBV2	-	-	TRBJ2-2	CASMDLHTGELFF	TGTGCCAGCATGGACCTCCACACCGGGGAGCTGTTTTTT
TRBV29-1	once	-	TRBJ2-1	CSVMQGNGNEQFF	TGCAGCGTTATGCAGGGTAATGGCAATGAGCAGTTCTTC
TRBV27	-	-	TRBJ1-1	CASSFDPNTEAFF	TGTGCCAGCAGTTTCGACCCGAACACTGAAGCTTTCTTT
TRBV28	once	TRBD2	TRBJ2-7	CASSLAGGLNEQYF	TGTGCCAGCAGTTTAGCGGGAGGGCTGAACGAGCAGTACTTC
TRBV7-9	-	-	TRBJ1-1	CASSLDPMNTEAFF	TGTGCCAGCAGCTTGGACCCCATGAACACTGAAGCTTTCTTT
TRBV11-2	-	-	TRBJ1-2	CASSKGRNYGYTF	TGTGCCAGCAGCAAAGGGCGGAACTATGGCTACACCTTC
TRBV4-2	-	TRBD1	TRBJ1-1	CASSQARTGGSEAFF	TGTGCCAGCAGCCAAGCGCGGACAGGGGGTTCTGAAGCTTTCTTT
TRBV4-2	once	-	TRBJ2-7	CASSQVVGINQYF	TGTGCCAGCAGCCAAGTGGTGGGTATTAACCAGTACTTC
TRBV13	-	TRBD2	TRBJ2-7	CASSLGLAGAHEQYF	TGTGCCAGCAGCTTAGGACTAGCGGGAGCCCACGAGCAGTACTTC
TRBV12-3/TRBV12-4	-	-	TRBJ2-2	CASSLAEGGTGELFF	TGTGCCAGCAGTTTAGCGGAAGGGGGCACCGGGGAGCTGTTTTTT
TRBV7-9	-	TRBD2	TRBJ2-7	CASSFLASGALGYEQYF	TGTGCCAGCAGCTTTCTCGCTAGCGGGGCGCTTGGCTACGAGCAGTACTTC
TRBV20-1	-	-	TRBJ2-3	CSARALGGGTNTQYF	TGCAGTGCTAGAGCCTTGGGAGGGGGGACGAATACGCAGTATTTT
TRBV29-1	once	-	TRBJ2-1	CSALGVGRDEQFF	TGCAGCGCCCTAGGGGTCGGGCGGGATGAGCAGTTCTTC
TRBV27	few	-	TRBJ1-2	CASSSGVGGYTF	TGTGCCAGCAGTTCCGGGGTTGGTGGCTACACCTTC
TRBV13	-	TRBD1	TRBJ2-5	CASSADQGVEETQYF	TGTGCCAGCAGCGCCGACCAGGGGGTGGAAGAGACCCAGTACTTC